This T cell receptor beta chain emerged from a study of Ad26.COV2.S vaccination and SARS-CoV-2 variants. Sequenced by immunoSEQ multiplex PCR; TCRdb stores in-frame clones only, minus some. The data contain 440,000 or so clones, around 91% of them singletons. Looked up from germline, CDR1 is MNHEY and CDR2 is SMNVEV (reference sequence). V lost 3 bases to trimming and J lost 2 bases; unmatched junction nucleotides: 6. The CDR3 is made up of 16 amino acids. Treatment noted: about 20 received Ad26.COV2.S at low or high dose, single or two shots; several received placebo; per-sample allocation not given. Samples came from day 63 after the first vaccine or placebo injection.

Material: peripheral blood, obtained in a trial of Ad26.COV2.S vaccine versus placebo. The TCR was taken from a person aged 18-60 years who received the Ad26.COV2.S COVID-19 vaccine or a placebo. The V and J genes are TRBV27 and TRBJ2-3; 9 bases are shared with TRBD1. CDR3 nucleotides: TGTGCCAGCAGTTTGACAGGGGGGACCTCCACAGATACGCAGTATTTT. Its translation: CASSLTGGTSTDTQYF.